Detailed here is one T cell receptor (beta chain). Most PBMC samples had 480 ng input DNA in six replicates. Assay used: immunoSEQ multiplex PCR; TCRdb lists only in-frame clones, some missing. Of about 42,000 clones detected, approximately 80% appear once; the ten largest clones hold roughly 5%. Time point denoted: after neoadjuvant nivolumab, at surgical resection. The junction had 8 bases not matched to a gene; V was cut back by 7 bases and J by 8 bases. The CDR3 contains 14 residues. Per germline, CDR1 MNHEY and CDR2 SMNVEV (reference sequence). These data belong to a study of neoadjuvant anti-PD-1 for oral cavity cancer.

This clonotype was obtained from a person between 40 and 85 years old with oral cavity squamous cell carcinoma. Source: PBMCs, taken after nivolumab (anti-PD-1) treatment. The chain combines TRBV27 with TRBJ2-1, with 10 bases fitting TRBD1. The CDR3 loop is CASTWDRGDHEQFF. The DNA for the CDR3 is TGTGCCAGCACCTGGGACAGGGGAGATCATGAGCAGTTCTTC.